This T cell receptor (beta chain) emerged from a study of a mutant IDH1 vaccine in newly diagnosed glioma. Measured with immunoSEQ multiplex PCR; TCRdb has only the in-frame clones, and not every one. The data show about 62,000 clones, with around 91% seen just once and roughly 2.1% held by the top ten. A few counts support this clone. Its antigen is not known. The ends were cut back, 6 bases at V and 8 bases at J, with 11 bases in the middle. The CDR3 length is 13 residues. Germline loops: CDR1 MNHNS, CDR2 SASEGT. Time point here: week 11, during vaccination. One vaccine dose held 300 ug of mutant IDH1 20-mer peptide and came with topical imiquimod.

The genes are TRBV6-1 and TRBJ1-6; TRBD1 might be the D (5 bases). This receptor was taken from a man aged 35 to 55 with glioma. The input for sequencing was PBMCs, taken from a glioma patient whose treatment included an IDH1 peptide vaccine. CDR3 coding DNA: TGTGCCAGCAGCTGGGGGAGTGATTCACCCCTCCACTTT. Its translation: CASSWGSDSPLHF.